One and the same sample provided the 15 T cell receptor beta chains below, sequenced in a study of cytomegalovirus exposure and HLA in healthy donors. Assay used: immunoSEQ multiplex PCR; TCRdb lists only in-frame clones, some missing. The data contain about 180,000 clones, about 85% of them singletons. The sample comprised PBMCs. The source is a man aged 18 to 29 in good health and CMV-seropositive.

CDR3 loop: CASNPGAGANVLTF. Written as DNA, the CDR3 is TGTGCCAGCAATCCCGGGGCTGGGGCCAACGTCCTGACTTTC. The chain links TRBV6-5 to TRBJ2-6; the D gene is possibly TRBD2 (5 bases). V was clipped by 7 bases and J by 2 bases, with 9 bases between them. CDR1 is MNHEY, CDR2 SVGAGI, per germline. This CDR3 has 14 residues.

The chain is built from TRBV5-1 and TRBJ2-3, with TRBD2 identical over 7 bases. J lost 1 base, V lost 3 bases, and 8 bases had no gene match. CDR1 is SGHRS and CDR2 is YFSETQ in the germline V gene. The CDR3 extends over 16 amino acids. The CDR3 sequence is CASSWGGYKGTDTQYF. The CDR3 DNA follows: TGCGCCAGCAGCTGGGGGGGGTACAAAGGCACAGATACGCAGTATTTT.

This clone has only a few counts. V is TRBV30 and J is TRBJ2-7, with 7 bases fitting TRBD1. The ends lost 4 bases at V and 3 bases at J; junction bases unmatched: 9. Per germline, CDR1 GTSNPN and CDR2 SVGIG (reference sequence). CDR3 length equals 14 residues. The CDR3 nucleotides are TGTGCCTGGACCAACACCGGGACAGACTACGAGCAGTACTTC. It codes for CAWTNTGTDYEQYF.

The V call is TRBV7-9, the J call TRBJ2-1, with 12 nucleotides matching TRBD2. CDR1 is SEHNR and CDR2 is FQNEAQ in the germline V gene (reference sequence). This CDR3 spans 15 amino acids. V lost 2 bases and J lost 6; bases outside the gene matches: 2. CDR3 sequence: CASSLRLAGVNEQFF. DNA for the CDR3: TGTGCCAGCAGCTTAAGACTAGCGGGGGTCAATGAGCAGTTCTTC. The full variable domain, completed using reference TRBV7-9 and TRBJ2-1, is DTGVSQNPRHKITKRGQNVTFRCDPISEHNRLYWYRQTLGQGPEFLTYFQNEAQLEKSRLLSDRFSAERPKGSFSTLEIQRTEQGDSAMYLCASSLRLAGVNEQFFGPGTRLTVL.

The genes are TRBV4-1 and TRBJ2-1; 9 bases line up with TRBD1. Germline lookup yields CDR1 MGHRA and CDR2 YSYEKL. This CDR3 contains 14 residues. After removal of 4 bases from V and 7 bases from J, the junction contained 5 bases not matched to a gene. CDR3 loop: CASSRTGEVNEQFF. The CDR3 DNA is TGCGCCAGCAGCCGGACAGGGGAGGTGAATGAGCAGTTCTTC.

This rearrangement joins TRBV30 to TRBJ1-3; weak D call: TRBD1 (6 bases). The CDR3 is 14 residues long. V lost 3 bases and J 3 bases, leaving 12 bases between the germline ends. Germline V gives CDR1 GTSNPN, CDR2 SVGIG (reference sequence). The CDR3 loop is CAWSLNRVGNTIYF. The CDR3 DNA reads TGTGCCTGGAGCCTAAACAGGGTTGGAAACACCATATATTTT.

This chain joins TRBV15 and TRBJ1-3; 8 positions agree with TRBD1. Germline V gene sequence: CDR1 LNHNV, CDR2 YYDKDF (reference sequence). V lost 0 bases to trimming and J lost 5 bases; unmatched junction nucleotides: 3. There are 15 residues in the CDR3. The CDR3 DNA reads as TGTGCCACCAGCAGAGAGGGGGACAGGCGAAACACCATATATTTT. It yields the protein CATSREGDRRNTIYF.

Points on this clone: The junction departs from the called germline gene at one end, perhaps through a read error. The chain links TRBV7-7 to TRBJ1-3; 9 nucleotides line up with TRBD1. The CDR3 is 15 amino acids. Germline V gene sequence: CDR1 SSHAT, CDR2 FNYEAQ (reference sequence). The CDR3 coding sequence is TGTGCTAGCAGCTTAGGACAGGGGACAGGAAACACCATATATTTT. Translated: CASSLGQGTGNTIYF.

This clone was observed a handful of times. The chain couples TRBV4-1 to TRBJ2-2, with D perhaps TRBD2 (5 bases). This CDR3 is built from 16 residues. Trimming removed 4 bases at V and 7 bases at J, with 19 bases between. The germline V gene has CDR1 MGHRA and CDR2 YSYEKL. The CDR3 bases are TGCGCCAGCAGCCTCGACCCCGGGCTACGGGGCGGGGAGCTGTTTTTT. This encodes CASSLDPGLRGGELFF.

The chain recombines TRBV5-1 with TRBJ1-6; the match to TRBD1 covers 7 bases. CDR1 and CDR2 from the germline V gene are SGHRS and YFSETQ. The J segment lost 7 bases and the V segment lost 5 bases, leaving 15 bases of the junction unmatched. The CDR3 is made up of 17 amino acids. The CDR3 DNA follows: TGCGCCAGCAGTCGAATGCATGGGACAGCCAGAAATTCACCCCTCCACTTT. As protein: CASSRMHGTARNSPLHF.

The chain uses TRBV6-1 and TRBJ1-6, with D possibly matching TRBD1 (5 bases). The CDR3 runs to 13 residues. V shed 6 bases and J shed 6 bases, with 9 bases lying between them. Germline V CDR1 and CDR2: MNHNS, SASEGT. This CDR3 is CASSWTLNSPLHF. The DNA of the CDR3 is TGTGCCAGCAGCTGGACACTTAATTCACCCCTCCACTTT.

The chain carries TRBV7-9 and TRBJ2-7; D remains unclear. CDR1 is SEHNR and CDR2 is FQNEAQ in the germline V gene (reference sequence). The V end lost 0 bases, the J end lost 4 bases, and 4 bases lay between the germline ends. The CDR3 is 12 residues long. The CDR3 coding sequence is TGTGCCAGCAGCTTAGCGCGGTACGAGCAGTACTTC. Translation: CASSLARYEQYF.

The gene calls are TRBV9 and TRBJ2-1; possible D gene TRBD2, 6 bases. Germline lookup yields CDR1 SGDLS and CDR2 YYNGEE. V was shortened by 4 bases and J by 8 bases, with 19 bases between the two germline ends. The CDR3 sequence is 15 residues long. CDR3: CASSFAGLGRHEQFF. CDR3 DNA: TGTGCCAGCAGCTTTGCGGGACTGGGGAGACATGAGCAGTTCTTC. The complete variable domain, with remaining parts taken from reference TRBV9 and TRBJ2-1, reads DSGVTQTPKHLITATGQRVTLRCSPRSGDLSVYWYQQSLDQGLQFLIQYYNGEERAKGNILERFSAQQFPDLHSELNLSSLELGDSALYFCASSFAGLGRHEQFFGPGTRLTVL.

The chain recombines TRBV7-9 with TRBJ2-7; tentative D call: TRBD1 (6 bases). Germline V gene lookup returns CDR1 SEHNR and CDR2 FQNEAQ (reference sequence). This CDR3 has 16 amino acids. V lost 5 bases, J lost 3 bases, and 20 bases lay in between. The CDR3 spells CASSPSGRGSLYEQYF. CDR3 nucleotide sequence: TGTGCCAGCAGCCCCTCGGGCAGGGGAAGCCTCTACGAGCAGTACTTC.

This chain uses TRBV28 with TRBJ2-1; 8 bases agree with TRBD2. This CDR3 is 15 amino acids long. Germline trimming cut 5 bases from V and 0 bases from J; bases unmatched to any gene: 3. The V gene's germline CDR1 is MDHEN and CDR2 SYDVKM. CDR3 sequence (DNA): TGTGCCAGCAGTCTAAGCGGGGGCTCCTACAATGAGCAGTTCTTC. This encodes CASSLSGGSYNEQFF.